This TCR beta chain was sequenced during a study of tumor-infiltrating lymphocytes in primary liver carcinoma. General study findings and limits: Compared with blood, tumor repertoires held significantly more in their top 250 clones.

Researchers generated TCR beta cDNA from around 510 ng of total RNA, relying on a constant-region primer. Sequencing libraries for TCR beta derived from three nested multiplex PCR rounds that used slightly modified ARM-PCR. Amplification in the first two PCR rounds was performed using TRBV1-TRBV30 forward primers and a C-beta reverse primer for approximately 10 cycles each. One entry per CDR3 protein results from TCRdb running MiXCR on the multiplex PCR reads. This sample has almost 200,000 distinct CDR3 sequences, with almost 65% found just once. This CDR3 is 15 amino acids long. CDR1 and CDR2 from the germline V gene are MDHEN and SYDVKM. Germline trimming cut 11 bases from V and 0 bases from J; bases unmatched to any gene: 12. As regards this clonotype: Its antigen is still unknown.

Extraction also yielded germline DNA, while blood RNA was obtained from unsorted whole blood. The sample comprised peripheral blood. The sequence derives from a woman aged 60-70 years with primary liver carcinoma and hepatitis B virus infection. This rearrangement joins TRBV28 to TRBJ1-2, with 7 nucleotides matching TRBD1. The CDR3 region is CAGSTTGNTNYGYTF. The CDR3 DNA reads TGTGCCGGCTCTACGACAGGGAATACTAACTATGGCTACACCTTC.